Detailed here is one TCR beta chain. The sample belongs to a study of cytomegalovirus exposure and HLA in healthy donors. The PCR employed 60 Vbeta primers together with 13 Jbeta primers. TCRdb's table, derived via immunoSEQ multiplex PCR, lists solely in-frame clones and lacks some. The sample carries about 160,000 clones, just under 80% recorded once. This sequence originates from a woman aged 40 to 50 in good health and CMV-seropositive. The specimen sequenced was PBMCs.

CDR3 sequence: CAASSGGSYQPQHF. The CDR3 DNA follows: TGTGCCGCGTCATCAGGGGGCAGTTATCAGCCCCAGCATTTT. The chain recombines TRBV6-1 with TRBJ1-5, with TRBD1 matching 8 bases. Losses at the gene ends were 11 bases for V and 5 bases for J; bases not matched to a gene: 11. Germline lookup yields CDR1 MNHNS and CDR2 SASEGT. This CDR3 has 14 residues.